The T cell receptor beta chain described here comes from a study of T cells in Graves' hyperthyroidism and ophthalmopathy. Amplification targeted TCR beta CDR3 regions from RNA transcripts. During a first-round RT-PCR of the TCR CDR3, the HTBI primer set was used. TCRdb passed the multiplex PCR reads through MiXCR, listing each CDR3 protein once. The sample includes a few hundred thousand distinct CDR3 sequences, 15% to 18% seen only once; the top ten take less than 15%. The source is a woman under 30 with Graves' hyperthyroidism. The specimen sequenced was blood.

As DNA, the CDR3 is TGTGCCAGCAGTTTGGGCGGGGGACGGACGGGCTACACCTTC. Its translation: CASSLGGGRTGYTF. This sequence joins TRBV12-3 or TRBV12-4 and TRBJ1-2; weak D call: TRBD1 (5 bases). The CDR3 is 14 residues long. V lost 3 bases and J 8 bases, leaving 16 bases between the germline ends.